This TCR beta chain derives from a study of cytomegalovirus exposure and HLA in healthy donors. The CDR3 covers 13 residues. Germline CDR1 reads MNHNY; CDR2 reads SVGAGI (reference sequence). The V and J ends lost 0 bases and 7 bases respectively, with 7 bases between them. Primers: 60 Vbeta forward and 13 Jbeta reverse. Libraries were prepared by immunoSEQ multiplex PCR; TCRdb keeps only in-frame clonotypes and omits some of them. The sample yields approximately 200,000 clones, over 60% seen once. The genes are TRBV6-6 and TRBJ1-5, with D perhaps TRBD1 (5 bases). The TCR was taken from a man aged 25-45 years in good health and CMV-seropositive. The sequencing input was PBMCs. For the CDR3, the DNA is TGTGCCAGCAGTTACTCAGGGGTCCAGCCCCAGCATTTT. It codes for CASSYSGVQPQHF.